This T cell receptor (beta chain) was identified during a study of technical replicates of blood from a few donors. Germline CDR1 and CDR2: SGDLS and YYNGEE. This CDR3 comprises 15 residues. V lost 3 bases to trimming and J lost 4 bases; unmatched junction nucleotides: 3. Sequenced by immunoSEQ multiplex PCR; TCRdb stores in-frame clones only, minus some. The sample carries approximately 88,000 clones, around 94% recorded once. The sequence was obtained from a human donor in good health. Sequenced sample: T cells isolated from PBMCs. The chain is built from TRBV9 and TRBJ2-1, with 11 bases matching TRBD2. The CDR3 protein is CASSGWTSGYNEQFF. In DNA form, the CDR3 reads TGTGCCAGCAGCGGGTGGACTAGCGGGTACAATGAGCAGTTCTTC.